This record covers a single T cell receptor beta chain. Its target is unknown. Germline V lookup: CDR1 SGHVS, CDR2 FQNEAQ. V dropped 5 bases and J dropped 2 bases, with 13 bases sitting between them. CDR3 length: 16 residues. These data belong to a study of T cell repertoires in cytomegalovirus infection. Study context: Selection of CMV epitopes for the study included recently identified HLA-C-restricted and well-studied HLA-B-restricted ones. Both a matching HLA type and CMV infection were indicated by public TCR beta signatures. Overall study findings and caveats: Clonotypes of TCR beta that were HLA-C-restricted and CMV-specific dominated the ex vivo response. CMV carriers with the relevant HLA were identified by cumulative public TCR beta family frequency.

Using its own MiXCR run on the reads, TCRdb lists one record per CDR3 protein. The sample has roughly 500,000 distinct CDR3 sequences, roughly 46% seen once; the top ten hold around 45%. This sequence was found in a human donor in good health (CMV status not recorded). Some clones in this sample may be carry-over from other donors' samples. This chain links TRBV7-8 with TRBJ1-6; TRBD1 might be the D (5 bases). This material consisted of cultured PBMCs, taken from culture after CMV antigen stimulation. CDR3 sequence reads: CASSPGARPYNSPLHF. As DNA, the CDR3 is TGTGCCAGCAGCCCTGGGGCGAGACCCTATAATTCACCCCTCCACTTT.